These 17 T cell receptor beta chains came from one sample sequenced in a study of blood T cells in healthy people across ages. Together with a sample-barcoded 5' primer, a J-beta primer mix was included in a second PCR lasting about 7 to 12 cycles. TCRdb passed the 5' RACE reads through MiXCR, listing each CDR3 protein once. The table lists roughly 730,000 distinct CDR3 sequences, roughly three fifths of them singletons. Input material: blood. These receptors came from a middle-aged man in good health.

This clonotype was picked up a small number of times. The CDR3 DNA follows: TGTGCCAGCAGTCGAGGGACAGTGTATGGCTACACCTTC. Translating gives CASSRGTVYGYTF. The rearrangement joins TRBV25-1 to TRBJ1-2; 7 bases are shared with TRBD1. Trimming removed 5 bases from V and 5 bases from J; junction bases left unmatched: 5. CDR3 length equals 13 residues. Germline V gene data show CDR1 as MGHDK and CDR2 as SYGVNS.

The genes are TRBV27 and TRBJ2-4; D is unresolved. The CDR3 is 13 amino acids. Germline CDR1 MNHEY, CDR2 SMNVEV (reference sequence). V shed 7 bases and J shed 1 base, with 8 bases lying between them. CDR3 DNA sequence: TGTGCCAGCAAGGGATTGGCCAAAAACATTCAGTACTTC. Its protein product is CASKGLAKNIQYF.

The sample holds a few counts of this clonotype. The V and J genes are TRBV29-1 and TRBJ2-5, with 11 positions matching TRBD1. The CDR3 is 14 residues long. The junction had 4 bases not matched to a gene; V was cut back by 3 bases and J by 4 bases. Germline lookup yields CDR1 SQVTM and CDR2 ANQGSEA. The CDR3 DNA follows: TGCAGCGTTGACGCCGGGACAGGGGGAGAGACCCAGTACTTC. Encoded protein: CSVDAGTGGETQYF. Looking up the rest from reference TRBV29-1 and TRBJ2-5 gives the full variable domain: SAVISQKPSRDICQRGTSLTIQCQVDSQVTMMFWYRQQPGQSLTLIATANQGSEATYESGFVIDKFPISRPNLTFSTLTVSNMSPEDSSIYLCSVDAGTGGETQYFGPGTRLLVL.

This clonotype was observed a handful of times. The rearrangement links TRBV6-1 to TRBJ1-5; D is perhaps TRBD1 (6 bases). The end of the DNA aligns better with TRBJ2-3, so the J call may be wrong. The CDR3 consists of 15 residues. Germline V lookup: CDR1 MNHNS, CDR2 SASEGT. The CDR3 loop reads CASSDGQLYQETQYF. In nucleotides, the CDR3 is TGTGCCAGCAGTGACGGACAGTTATACCAAGAGACCCAGTATTTT.

V is TRBV11-2 and J is TRBJ2-1, with 12 bases aligning to TRBD2. The length of the CDR3 is 15 residues. V lost 2 bases to trimming and J lost 8 bases; unmatched junction nucleotides: 4. Germline CDR1 and CDR2: SGHAT and FQNNGV. The CDR3 here is CASSLSSGGAYEQFF. The CDR3 coding sequence is TGTGCCAGCAGCTTATCTAGCGGGGGGGCCTATGAGCAGTTCTTC.

This clonotype appeared a few times. This rearrangement joins TRBV11-2 to TRBJ2-7; 8 bases are a match to TRBD2. CDR3 length: 15 residues. V dropped 5 bases and J dropped 4; count of bases not matched to a gene: 10. In germline, CDR1 is SGHAT, CDR2 FQNNGV. The DNA for the CDR3 is TGTGCCAGCAGCCGAGCCGGGACTAGTAGTTACGAGCAGTACTTC. Residues: CASSRAGTSSYEQYF. Combining the CDR3 with reference TRBV11-2 and TRBJ2-7 gives the whole variable domain EAGVAQSPRYKIIEKRQSVAFWCNPISGHATLYWYQQILGQGPKLLIQFQNNGVVDDSQLPKDRFSAERLKGVDSTLKIQPAKLEDSAVYLCASSRAGTSSYEQYFGPGTRLTVT.

This clonotype has just a few counts. The J gene is TRBJ1-5, the V gene TRBV20-1; a possible D gene is TRBD1 (6 bases). This CDR3 is 16 amino acids long. The V end lost 5 bases, the J end lost 2 bases, and 19 bases lay between the germline ends. Germline V gives CDR1 DFQATT, CDR2 SNEGSKA (reference sequence). This CDR3 is CSAEMGGALGNQPQHF. CDR3 sequence (DNA): TGCAGTGCTGAGATGGGGGGGGCGTTGGGCAATCAGCCCCAGCATTTT.

In this sample, this clonotype turned up a few times. The chain is built from TRBV14 and TRBJ1-4, with D perhaps TRBD1 (5 bases). V lost 4 bases and J 8 bases, leaving 17 bases between the germline ends. Germline V lookup: CDR1 SGHDN, CDR2 FVKESK. The CDR3 has 15 amino acids. The CDR3 region is CASSPGWTIGEKLFF. The CDR3, as DNA: TGTGCCAGCAGCCCAGGGTGGACGATAGGGGAAAAACTGTTTTTT.

The chain recombines TRBV19 with TRBJ1-1, with D possibly TRBD1 on 5 matching bases. The CDR3 loop spans 14 amino acids. Deletions cut 4 bases from V and 0 bases from J, with 9 bases between. In germline, CDR1 is LNHDA, CDR2 SQIVND (reference sequence). The CDR3 here is CASSTTAMNTEAFF. CDR3 sequence (DNA): TGTGCCAGTAGTACGACAGCCATGAACACTGAAGCTTTCTTT.

The V and J genes are TRBV29-1 and TRBJ1-1; tentative D call: TRBD1 (6 bases). Germline CDR1 is SQVTM and CDR2 is ANQGSEA. The length of the CDR3 is 10 residues. Trimming removed 4 bases from V and 10 bases from J, with 10 bases in between. The CDR3 DNA sequence: TGCAGCGTTGTGGGGGCGAGAGCTTTCTTT. Its translation is CSVVGARAFF.

The sample holds one count of this clonotype. The chain is built from TRBV9 and TRBJ1-1; possible D gene TRBD1, 5 bases. The CDR3 is 15 amino acids. The V gene lost 0 bases and the J gene lost 4 bases, with 13 bases spanning the gap. Germline V gives CDR1 SGDLS, CDR2 YYNGEE. The CDR3: CASSVDQAGTTEAFF. CDR3 nucleotides: TGTGCCAGCAGCGTAGATCAGGCAGGGACCACTGAAGCTTTCTTT.

The chain uses TRBV6-5 and TRBJ2-6, with D unresolved. V was cut by 4 bases and J by 2 bases, with 15 bases left in between. Germline assignment: CDR1 MNHEY and CDR2 SVGAGI. This CDR3 comprises 17 residues. For the CDR3, the DNA is TGTGCCAGCAGTTTCTACAATGTAGACCCTGGGGCCAACGTCCTGACTTTC. Amino acid sequence: CASSFYNVDPGANVLTF.

This chain links TRBV4-3 with TRBJ2-7; unclear D gene. The V end was cut by 0 bases, the J end by 3 bases, with 6 bases between. The CDR3 is made up of 13 amino acids. Germline lookup yields CDR1 LGHNA and CDR2 YSLEER. CDR3 loop: CASSQEAYYEQYF. The CDR3, as DNA: TGCGCCAGCAGCCAAGAGGCCTACTACGAGCAGTACTTC.

The rearrangement uses TRBV24-1 and TRBJ2-6, with unresolved D. The length of the CDR3 is 16 residues. Trimming removed 4 bases at V and 0 bases at J, with 9 bases between. The germline V gene encodes CDR1 KGHDR and CDR2 SFDVKD. The CDR3 here is CATSDSSVSGANVLTF. CDR3 DNA: TGTGCCACCAGTGACTCTAGTGTCTCTGGGGCCAACGTCCTGACTTTC.

Turning to this clonotype: One end of the junction fails to match germline, which may point to a read error. The chain couples TRBV6-5 to TRBJ2-7; D not certain. Germline V gene data show CDR1 as MNHEY and CDR2 as SVGAGI. The CDR3 is 13 residues long. The CDR3 region is CASSYQAEYGQYF. As DNA, the CDR3 is TGTGCCAGCAGTTATCAGGCAGAATACGGGCAGTACTTC.

This clonotype was observed a handful of times. V and J are TRBV27 and TRBJ2-1; D gene uncertain. CDR1 and CDR2 (germline): MNHEY, SMNVEV (reference sequence). V was trimmed by 3 bases and J by 5 bases, leaving 8 bases between them. CDR3 length: 13 amino acids. CDR3 sequence (DNA): TGTGCCAGCAGTTTTTACTCAAACAATGAGCAGTTCTTC. Residues: CASSFYSNNEQFF.

V is TRBV7-3 and J is TRBJ2-1; D could derive from TRBD1 or TRBD2 (6 bases each). The CDR3 runs 15 residues. V gave up 2 bases and J gave up 7 bases, with 15 bases separating them. Per germline, CDR1 SGHTA and CDR2 FQGTGA. The DNA for the CDR3 is TGTGCCAGCAGCTTAGGGGGGCCAAGGGGGAATGAGCAGTTCTTC. Its translation is CASSLGGPRGNEQFF.